This TCR beta chain was obtained from a study of blood T cell repertoires in COVID-19. Study summary: Samples came from the United States, Italy and Spain, spanning acute and convalescent COVID-19. T cells, B-cell-depleted T cells, or PBMCs provided the cDNA or gDNA that served as material.

CDR3 length equals 18 residues. Germline V gene lookup returns CDR1 SGDLS and CDR2 YYNGEE. Trimming stripped 0 bases from V and 6 bases from J, with 25 bases between. How the authors handled the data: From reference gene primer amplification, estimates of nucleated cell counts were derived. TCRdb's copy holds only in-frame clones and misses some; the assay was immunoSEQ multiplex PCR. For V, J and clone size, that table is used; D and trimming come from the DNA. The sample includes about 98,000 clones, 81% of them seen just once. The gene calls are TRBV9 and TRBJ2-7; a possible D gene is TRBD2 (8 bases). The sequence came from a woman of 80 years or more with acute or convalescent COVID-19. The sequencing sample was made of peripheral blood. Here the CDR3 DNA reads TGTGCCAGCAGCGTAGCTACGGGAGGGACAGTGAGGTTCTCCGAGCAGTACGTC. Translating it yields CASSVATGGTVRFSEQYV.